This T cell receptor beta chain was captured in a study of blood T cell repertoires in COVID-19. For the study at large: Samples taken during acute and convalescent COVID-19 were collected in the United States, Italy and Spain. T cells, B-cell-depleted T cells, or PBMCs provided the cDNA or gDNA that served as material.

This CDR3 comprises 13 residues. The ends were cut back, 3 bases at V and 6 bases at J, with 12 bases in the middle. From germline, CDR1 is MNHEY and CDR2 SVGAGI. Under the authors' procedure: The authors estimated nucleated cell counts from reference gene primer amplification. Libraries were prepared by immunoSEQ multiplex PCR; TCRdb keeps only in-frame clonotypes and omits some of them. The V and J calls and clone size were taken over from that table, and D and trimming were inferred from the DNA. The sample contains more than 90,000 clones, 85% of which appear only once. This chain connects TRBV6-5 to TRBJ2-7; D is undetermined. This TCR was recovered from a man of 80 years or more with acute or convalescent COVID-19. The sequencing sample was made of peripheral blood. The CDR3 loop reads CASSYGVAGEQYF. The CDR3 DNA is TGTGCCAGCAGTTATGGAGTAGCTGGCGAGCAGTACTTC.